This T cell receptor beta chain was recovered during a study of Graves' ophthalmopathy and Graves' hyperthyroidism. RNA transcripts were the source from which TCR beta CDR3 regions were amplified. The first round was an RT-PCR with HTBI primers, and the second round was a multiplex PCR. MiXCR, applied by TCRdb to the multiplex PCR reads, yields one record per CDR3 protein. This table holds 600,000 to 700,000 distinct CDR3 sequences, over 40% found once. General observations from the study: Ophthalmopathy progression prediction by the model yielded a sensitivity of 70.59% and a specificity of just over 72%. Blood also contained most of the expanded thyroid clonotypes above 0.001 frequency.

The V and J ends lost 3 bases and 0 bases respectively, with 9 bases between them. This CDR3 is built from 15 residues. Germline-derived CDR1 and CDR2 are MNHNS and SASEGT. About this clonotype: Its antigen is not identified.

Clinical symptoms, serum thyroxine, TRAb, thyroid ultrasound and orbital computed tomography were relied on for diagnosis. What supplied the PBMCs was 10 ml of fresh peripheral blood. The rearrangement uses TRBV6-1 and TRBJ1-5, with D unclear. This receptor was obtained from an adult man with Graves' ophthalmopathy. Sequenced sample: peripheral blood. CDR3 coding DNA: TGTGCCAGCAGTGATAACACCCATAGCAATCAGCCCCAGCATTTT. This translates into CASSDNTHSNQPQHF.